This T cell receptor (beta chain) was retrieved from a study of T cell responses to AZD1222 COVID-19 vaccine (dated by TCRdb to the early 2020s). Study-level background: AZD1222 recipients whose second dose came at about 4 weeks and those whose second dose came at about 12 weeks were combined into one group, since spike-specific TCR depth and breadth did not differ between the two schedules. A total of 230 to 250 trial participants underwent TCR sequencing, of whom 207 had received two doses of AZD1222 and some 25 had received two doses of the MenACWY control vaccine. Trial participants were enrolled by age into subgroups of 18-55, 56-69 and 70-plus years, and 148, 28 and 57 TCR-sequenced participants, respectively, were included in these subgroups.

V is cut back by 4 bases and J by 5 bases, with 6 bases in the junction unmatched. Looking up the germline V gene yields CDR1 SGHRS and CDR2 YFSETQ. Reading from cysteine to phenylalanine, the CDR3 counts 15 amino acids. Only the CDR3 part of the read is kept: 45 bases, read in frame from the first base. The paper as a whole reports these results and caveats: The 56-69-year group was small, and its depth increase did not reach significance, likely because of low power. Reportedly, almost half of the unique spike-specific TCRs recognized epitopes lying outside the regions that are mutated in the B.1.351 and B.1.1.7 variants. The vaccine-associated CD4 TCRs covered the entire spike protein, and the dominant responses fell in regions 160-218 and 743-854. Because no day 14 peak-response samples were available, the repertoires could be characterized only after the peak T cell response. After two AZD1222 doses, both the breadth and the depth of spike-specific TCRs were significantly higher than at day 0 and than in MenACWY recipients. Conclusions about previously exposed vaccinees are limited because only five to seven AZD1222 recipients were SARS-CoV-2 seropositive at baseline. Participants were mostly white British and included more females than males, and it was suggested by the authors that clonal diversity may have been underestimated.

The sample's time point label, decoded: baseline before first vaccination. Vaccinee samples came from UK trials COV001 and COV002, including a single-blind randomized controlled phase 2/3 trial of AZD1222 (ChAdOx1 nCoV-19) in healthy adults. Trial participant PBMC samples were collected at day 0 and day 28 after the second dose for TCRbeta chain sequencing. As to this clone: Its antigen remains undetermined. No much larger clonotype is one base removed from it; base qualities were not supplied.

The CDR3 regions of human TCRbeta chains were analyzed by immunosequencing. On the authors' methods: Repertoire TCRs were checked for matches against a reference library of SARS-CoV-2-specific TCRs that had been generated using the MIRA antigen-specificity platform. Breadth was defined as the fraction of unique TCRs that were SARS-CoV-2-associated, and depth was defined as the fraction of total T cells that were SARS-CoV-2-associated. Using the MIRA data, each spike-specific TCR was mapped to the spike region that the TCR reacts to and placed in a CD4 or CD8 class. Log10-transformed breadth and depth values were compared by one-way ANOVA with Sidak's multiple comparisons tests. In TCRdb, the immuneACCESS table is reduced to in-frame sequences with V and J assigned. These tables do not hold every clone; where another copy was compared, an unresolved V gene accounts for under half, and the others remain unexplained. That table furnishes V, J and clone size, whereas the DNA furnished D and trimming. The sample table records 95,000 to 100,000 clones; about 90% of these occur just once. Of the sample, roughly 24% falls within the top ten clones.

This receptor chain uses TRBV5-1 and TRBJ2-1, and TRBD2 aligns with 10 junction nucleotides. The receptor was derived from an adult in good health. The sample was peripheral blood, taken on day 0 of AZD1222 vaccination. The CDR3 in this case is CASSASGLANNEQFF. The DNA sequence is given as TGCGCCAGCAGCGCCTCGGGACTAGCGAACAATGAGCAGTTCTTC.